This is a list of T cell receptor beta chains from one sample in a study of cytomegalovirus exposure and HLA in healthy donors. Repertoires were generated with immunoSEQ multiplex PCR, while TCRdb's copy carries only in-frame clones and drops some. The table shows about 200,000 clones, with more than 65% occurring only once. The sequenced material came from PBMCs. Every receptor here comes from a man in his forties or fifties in good health and CMV-seronegative. The CDR3 runs from the conserved cysteine through the conserved F or W. Fields, in order: V gene, J gene, D gene, clone size, CDR3 protein, CDR3 DNA. D genes are given only for firm matches. Some rows mark clone size as missing; the rest say once, few, many or name a class of expanded clone.

V gene: TRBV5-1
J gene: TRBJ2-5
D gene: .
clone size: .
CDR3 protein: CASSFGMETQYF
CDR3 DNA: TGCGCCAGCAGCTTCGGGATGGAGACCCAGTACTTC

V gene: TRBV9
J gene: TRBJ2-1
D gene: .
clone size: .
CDR3 protein: CASSPNQDNEQFF
CDR3 DNA: TGTGCCAGCAGCCCAAACCAGGACAATGAGCAGTTCTTC

V gene: TRBV4-1
J gene: TRBJ2-3
D gene: .
clone size: .
CDR3 protein: CASSQEGAVSDTQYF
CDR3 DNA: TGCGCCAGCAGCCAAGAAGGGGCTGTCTCAGATACGCAGTATTTT

V gene: TRBV2
J gene: TRBJ2-7
D gene: TRBD2
clone size: .
CDR3 protein: CASSRTSGAYEQYF
CDR3 DNA: TGTGCCAGCAGTAGGACTAGCGGGGCCTACGAGCAGTACTTC

V gene: TRBV27
J gene: TRBJ2-5
D gene: TRBD2
clone size: .
CDR3 protein: CASRLAGGVTQYF
CDR3 DNA: TGTGCCAGCAGACTGGCGGGGGGCGTAACCCAGTACTTC

V gene: TRBV7-9
J gene: TRBJ2-7
D gene: TRBD2
clone size: .
CDR3 protein: CASSLGLAVDEQYF
CDR3 DNA: TGTGCCAGCAGCTTAGGGCTAGCGGTTGACGAGCAGTACTTC

V gene: TRBV19
J gene: TRBJ2-4
D gene: .
clone size: .
CDR3 protein: CASSILAKNIQYF
CDR3 DNA: TGTGCCAGTAGTATACTAGCCAAAAACATTCAGTACTTC

V gene: TRBV7-2
J gene: TRBJ2-7
D gene: .
clone size: .
CDR3 protein: CASSFFSYEQYF
CDR3 DNA: TGTGCCAGCAGTTTCTTCTCCTACGAGCAGTACTTC

V gene: TRBV13
J gene: TRBJ2-1
D gene: TRBD2
clone size: .
CDR3 protein: CASTHPTSEYNEQFF
CDR3 DNA: TGTGCCAGCACCCACCCGACTAGCGAATACAATGAGCAGTTCTTC

V gene: TRBV2
J gene: TRBJ2-1
D gene: TRBD1
clone size: .
CDR3 protein: CASNWDRAGNEQFF
CDR3 DNA: TGTGCCAGCAACTGGGACAGGGCCGGTAATGAGCAGTTCTTC

V gene: TRBV6-6
J gene: TRBJ2-3
D gene: TRBD2
clone size: few
CDR3 protein: CASSYSGLATDTQYF
CDR3 DNA: TGTGCCAGCAGTTACTCGGGACTAGCCACAGATACGCAGTATTTT

V gene: TRBV21-1
J gene: TRBJ2-5
D gene: .
clone size: .
CDR3 protein: CASSPRLGETQYF
CDR3 DNA: TGTGCCAGCAGCCCCCGACTCGGGGAGACCCAGTACTTC

V gene: TRBV14
J gene: TRBJ2-2
D gene: TRBD2
clone size: .
CDR3 protein: CASSQGSPWREYVTNTGELFF
CDR3 DNA: TGTGCCAGCAGCCAAGGGTCCCCTTGGCGGGAGTACGTTACGAACACCGGGGAGCTGTTTTTT

V gene: TRBV10-2
J gene: TRBJ1-2
D gene: .
clone size: .
CDR3 protein: CASSERGQNYGYTF
CDR3 DNA: TGCGCCAGCAGTGAAAGAGGACAGAACTATGGCTACACCTTC

V gene: TRBV28
J gene: TRBJ1-1
D gene: TRBD1
clone size: .
CDR3 protein: CASSGQGMNTEAFF
CDR3 DNA: TGTGCCAGCAGTGGACAGGGGATGAACACTGAAGCTTTCTTT

V gene: TRBV14
J gene: TRBJ1-2
D gene: TRBD1
clone size: .
CDR3 protein: CASSPDRGQGGYTF
CDR3 DNA: TGTGCCAGCAGCCCAGACAGGGGCCAGGGTGGCTACACCTTC

V gene: TRBV5-8
J gene: TRBJ1-2
D gene: .
clone size: .
CDR3 protein: CASSLEVGNYGYTF
CDR3 DNA: TGTGCCAGCAGCTTGGAGGTGGGCAACTATGGCTACACCTTC

V gene: TRBV30
J gene: TRBJ1-2
D gene: TRBD1
clone size: .
CDR3 protein: CASAGQGDRRSGYTF
CDR3 DNA: TGTGCCTCCGCGGGACAGGGCGACCGAAGATCAGGCTACACCTTC

V gene: TRBV15
J gene: TRBJ2-1
D gene: .
clone size: few
CDR3 protein: CAVTNSWTGSSDEQFF
CDR3 DNA: TGTGCCGTGACCAACTCCTGGACTGGATCCAGTGATGAGCAGTTCTTC

V gene: TRBV29-1
J gene: TRBJ2-3
D gene: .
clone size: .
CDR3 protein: CSVSAVATSTDTQYF
CDR3 DNA: TGCAGCGTTTCGGCGGTAGCCACTTCCACAGATACGCAGTATTTT

V gene: TRBV20-1
J gene: TRBJ2-7
D gene: .
clone size: .
CDR3 protein: CSAREQGLRYF
CDR3 DNA: TGCAGTGCTAGAGAGCAGGGCCTCCGGTACTTC

V gene: TRBV7-2
J gene: TRBJ1-1
D gene: .
clone size: .
CDR3 protein: CASSFASGFMNTEAFF
CDR3 DNA: TGTGCCAGCAGCTTTGCTTCAGGGTTCATGAACACTGAAGCTTTCTTT

V gene: TRBV27
J gene: TRBJ2-3
D gene: TRBD2
clone size: .
CDR3 protein: CASSLSSAGGPWADTQYF
CDR3 DNA: TGTGCCAGCAGTTTATCCTCGGCGGGAGGGCCCTGGGCAGATACGCAGTATTTT

V gene: TRBV4-1
J gene: TRBJ2-7
D gene: .
clone size: .
CDR3 protein: CASSQGRGSGEQYF
CDR3 DNA: TGCGCCAGCAGCCAAGGGAGGGGTTCAGGAGAGCAGTACTTC

V gene: TRBV27
J gene: TRBJ1-1
D gene: .
clone size: .
CDR3 protein: CASRMGHLNTEAFF
CDR3 DNA: TGTGCCAGCAGAATGGGACACTTGAACACTGAAGCTTTCTTT

V gene: TRBV27
J gene: TRBJ1-1
D gene: .
clone size: .
CDR3 protein: CASSFSGLYTEAFF
CDR3 DNA: TGTGCCAGCAGTTTTTCGGGACTTTACACTGAAGCTTTCTTT

V gene: TRBV6-5
J gene: TRBJ1-1
D gene: .
clone size: .
CDR3 protein: CASSYSRTEAFF
CDR3 DNA: TGTGCCAGCAGTTATTCGAGAACTGAAGCTTTCTTT

V gene: TRBV18
J gene: TRBJ2-7
D gene: TRBD2
clone size: .
CDR3 protein: CASSPSSGRTSYEQYF
CDR3 DNA: TGTGCCAGTTCACCATCTAGCGGGAGGACCTCCTACGAGCAGTACTTC

V gene: TRBV25-1
J gene: TRBJ2-3
D gene: TRBD2
clone size: .
CDR3 protein: CASSGAIGGRASDTQYF
CDR3 DNA: TGTGCCAGCAGTGGGGCCATTGGCGGGAGGGCTTCAGATACGCAGTATTTT

V gene: TRBV5-1
J gene: TRBJ2-2
D gene: TRBD2
clone size: .
CDR3 protein: CASSPGTSTGELFF
CDR3 DNA: TGCGCCAGCAGCCCCGGGACTAGCACCGGGGAGCTGTTTTTT

V gene: TRBV2
J gene: TRBJ1-1
D gene: .
clone size: .
CDR3 protein: CASYGVENTEAFF
CDR3 DNA: TGTGCCAGCTACGGGGTGGAAAACACTGAAGCTTTCTTT

V gene: TRBV7-9
J gene: TRBJ1-6
D gene: .
clone size: .
CDR3 protein: CASSFPGSPLHF
CDR3 DNA: TGTGCCAGCAGCTTTCCCGGGTCACCCCTCCACTTT

V gene: TRBV27
J gene: TRBJ1-1
D gene: .
clone size: .
CDR3 protein: CASSFEQGLGEAFF
CDR3 DNA: TGTGCCAGCAGTTTTGAGCAGGGTTTGGGTGAAGCTTTCTTT

V gene: TRBV4-1
J gene: TRBJ2-1
D gene: TRBD2
clone size: few
CDR3 protein: CASSQDLHSGKVVNEQFF
CDR3 DNA: TGCGCCAGCAGCCAAGACCTCCATAGCGGGAAGGTTGTTAATGAGCAGTTCTTC

V gene: TRBV7-3
J gene: TRBJ2-5
D gene: .
clone size: .
CDR3 protein: CASSRGNQETQYF
CDR3 DNA: TGTGCCAGCAGTCGGGGAAACCAAGAGACCCAGTACTTC

V gene: TRBV19
J gene: TRBJ2-1
D gene: .
clone size: .
CDR3 protein: CASSIWPTGDNEQFF
CDR3 DNA: TGTGCCAGTAGTATTTGGCCCACCGGGGACAATGAGCAGTTCTTC

V gene: TRBV5-1
J gene: TRBJ1-1
D gene: .
clone size: once
CDR3 protein: CASSLVGTPDTEAFF
CDR3 DNA: TGCGCCAGCAGCTTGGTGGGCACGCCTGACACTGAAGCTTTCTTT

V gene: TRBV19
J gene: TRBJ2-2
D gene: TRBD2
clone size: .
CDR3 protein: CASSIVSGRSVRELFF
CDR3 DNA: TGTGCCAGTAGTATAGTAAGCGGGAGGTCCGTCCGGGAGCTGTTTTTT

V gene: TRBV7-9
J gene: TRBJ2-2
D gene: TRBD2
clone size: .
CDR3 protein: CASSFDTSGVNTGELFF
CDR3 DNA: TGTGCCAGCAGCTTTGATACTAGCGGGGTTAACACCGGGGAGCTGTTTTTT